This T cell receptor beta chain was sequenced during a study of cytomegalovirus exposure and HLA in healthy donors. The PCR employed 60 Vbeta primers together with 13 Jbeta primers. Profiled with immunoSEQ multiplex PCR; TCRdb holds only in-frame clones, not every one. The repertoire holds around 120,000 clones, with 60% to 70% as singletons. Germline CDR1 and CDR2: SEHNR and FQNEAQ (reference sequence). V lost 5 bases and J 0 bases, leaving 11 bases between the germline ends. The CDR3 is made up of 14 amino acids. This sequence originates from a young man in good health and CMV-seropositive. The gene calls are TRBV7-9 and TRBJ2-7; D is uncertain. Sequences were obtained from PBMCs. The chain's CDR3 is CASSGLDYSYEQYF. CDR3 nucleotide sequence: TGTGCCAGCAGCGGCCTAGATTACTCCTACGAGCAGTACTTC. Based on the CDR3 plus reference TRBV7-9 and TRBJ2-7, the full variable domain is DTGVSQNPRHKITKRGQNVTFRCDPISEHNRLYWYRQTLGQGPEFLTYFQNEAQLEKSRLLSDRFSAERPKGSFSTLEIQRTEQGDSAMYLCASSGLDYSYEQYFGPGTRLTVT.